Each of the 23 T cell receptor beta chains below was sequenced from the same sample in a study of T cell responses to AZD1222 COVID-19 vaccine. The protocol was immunoSEQ multiplex PCR, while the TCRdb copy is restricted to in-frame clones and leaves out a portion. Of 150,000 to 180,000 clones listed, 88% were seen once; the top ten hold 2.5% to 4%. Here the sequenced sample was peripheral blood, taken on day 0 of AZD1222 vaccination. These receptors were obtained from an adult in good health.

The chain is built from TRBV9 and TRBJ1-3, with TRBD1 as a possible D gene (6 bases). This CDR3 has 16 residues. Germline V gene sequence: CDR1 SGDLS, CDR2 YYNGEE. The ends were cut back, 4 bases at V and 0 bases at J, with 14 bases in the middle. The CDR3 spells CASSQVTGLSGNTIYF. The CDR3 region has the DNA TGTGCCAGCAGCCAAGTGACAGGACTCTCTGGAAACACCATATATTTT.

The chain uses TRBV20-1 and TRBJ2-1, with D perhaps matching TRBD2 (6 bases). The germline V gene has CDR1 DFQATT and CDR2 SNEGSKA (reference sequence). Trimming cost V 3 bases and J 1 base, with 16 bases left between them. This CDR3 comprises 16 residues. The DNA for the CDR3 is TGCAGTGCTAGTATGAATAAGGGACTTTCCTACAATGAGCAGTTCTTC. Amino acids: CSASMNKGLSYNEQFF.

The V call is TRBV4-2, the J call TRBJ1-2; D unresolved. CDR3 length equals 14 residues. The germline V gene encodes CDR1 LGHNA and CDR2 YNFKEQ. The germline V and J ends were trimmed by 0 bases and 7 bases, with 12 bases remaining between them. CDR3 region: CASSQESGFLGYTF. The CDR3 DNA sequence: TGTGCCAGCAGCCAAGAGTCCGGGTTTCTTGGCTACACCTTC.

The V call is TRBV14, the J call TRBJ2-7, with D unclear. V was shortened by 0 bases and J by 5 bases, with 14 bases between the two germline ends. This CDR3 has 15 amino acids. CDR1 SGHDN and CDR2 FVKESK come from the germline V gene. In DNA form, the CDR3 reads TGTGCCAGCAGCCAAGATTATGGGGAATGGAACGAGCAGTACTTC. This translates into CASSQDYGEWNEQYF.

The chain combines TRBV3-1 (or the pseudogene TRBV3-2) with TRBJ2-7, with no clear D. Trimming pared 1 base from V and 8 bases from J, leaving 9 bases between. Germline V lookup: CDR1 LGHDT, CDR2 YNNKEL (reference sequence). The CDR3 totals 12 residues. DNA of the CDR3: TGTGCCAGCAGCCAAGGGCCCAAGAAGCAGTACTTC. It translates to CASSQGPKKQYF.

The gene calls are TRBV3-1 (or the pseudogene TRBV3-2) and TRBJ2-1; D perhaps matches TRBD2 (6 bases). The V end lost 4 bases, the J end lost 0 bases, and 7 bases lay between the germline ends. CDR3 length equals 14 residues. Germline-derived CDR1 and CDR2 are LGHDT and YNNKEL (reference sequence). The CDR3 DNA follows: TGTGCCAGCAGCCTTAGCGGCTCCTACAATGAGCAGTTCTTC. It is translated as CASSLSGSYNEQFF.

This rearrangement joins TRBV2 to TRBJ1-1; a possible D gene is TRBD1 (6 bases). With 4 bases removed from V and 5 bases from J, the gap between germline ends came to 14 bases. This CDR3 has 14 residues. Germline V gene sequence: CDR1 SNHLY, CDR2 FYNNEI. Here the CDR3 DNA reads TGTGCCAGCAGTGTTAGGGGGGTAGGGACTGAAGCTTTCTTT. This gives the protein CASSVRGVGTEAFF.

This clone has a single count. The chain joins TRBV11-3 to TRBJ2-2; no clear D gene. Germline V gene lookup returns CDR1 SGHNT and CDR2 YENEEA. V was trimmed by 1 base and J by 6 bases, leaving 12 bases between them. This CDR3 has 15 amino acids. The CDR3 reads CASSLGASRSGELFF. CDR3 bases: TGTGCCAGCAGCTTAGGGGCATCTCGCTCCGGGGAGCTGTTTTTT.

The V call is TRBV11-1, the J call TRBJ1-2; 7 bases agree with TRBD1. The germline CDR1 and CDR2 sequences are SGHAT and FQDESV (reference sequence). With 0 bases clipped from V and 3 bases from J, the junction kept 1 base outside the gene matches. This CDR3 has 14 residues. The CDR3 DNA is TGTGCCAGCAGCTTAGCCGGGACAGACTATGGCTACACCTTC. Residues: CASSLAGTDYGYTF.

This chain connects TRBV6-2 or TRBV6-3 to TRBJ2-7, with a tentative D call TRBD2 (5 bases). This CDR3 has 14 residues. Deletions cut 6 bases from V and 2 bases from J, with 14 bases between. Germline V CDR1 and CDR2: MNHEY, SVGEGT. CDR3 DNA sequence: TGTGCCAGCAGCAGGACTCCACAGACCTACGAGCAGTACTTC. It codes for CASSRTPQTYEQYF.

The chain has TRBV19 and TRBJ1-6; no clear D gene. Trimming shortened V by 1 base and J by 6 bases, and 16 bases separated the two germline ends. CDR1 and CDR2 (germline): LNHDA, SQIVND (reference sequence). The CDR3 runs 17 residues. Here the CDR3 reads CASSIASPATINSPLHF. The CDR3 DNA follows: TGTGCCAGTAGTATAGCTAGTCCGGCAACCATTAATTCACCCCTCCACTTT.

The rearrangement uses TRBV4-2 and TRBJ2-4; the match to TRBD2 covers 7 bases. The trim removed 3 bases at V and 6 bases at J, leaving 11 bases unmatched. The CDR3 has 16 residues. The germline V gene encodes CDR1 LGHNA and CDR2 YNFKEQ. The CDR3 is CASSQRLAETLNIQYF. The DNA of the CDR3 is TGTGCCAGCAGCCAGAGGCTAGCGGAAACCTTAAACATTCAGTACTTC.

The chain carries TRBV6-5 and TRBJ2-3; tentatively, D is TRBD2 (6 bases). The CDR3 length is 15 residues. V lost 8 bases and J lost 2, with 17 bases in between. Germline loops: CDR1 MNHEY, CDR2 SVGAGI. CDR3 region: CASRYLAASTDTQYF. The CDR3 DNA follows: TGTGCCAGCCGATACTTAGCGGCATCCACAGATACGCAGTATTTT.

The rearrangement uses TRBV3-1 (or the pseudogene TRBV3-2) and TRBJ2-1, with 11 positions matching TRBD1. The CDR3 runs 16 residues. V dropped 3 bases and J dropped 8; count of bases not matched to a gene: 9. CDR1 and CDR2 (germline): LGHDT, YNNKEL (reference sequence). CDR3 sequence reads: CASSHTSGTGGDEQFF. The CDR3 DNA reads as TGTGCCAGCAGCCATACTTCCGGGACAGGGGGGGATGAGCAGTTCTTC.

The rearrangement joins TRBV3-1 (or the pseudogene TRBV3-2) to TRBJ1-1, with 7 bases identical to TRBD1. The CDR3 is made up of 15 amino acids. V trimming: 0 bases; J trimming: 4 bases; junction bases outside the gene matches: 5. Per germline, CDR1 LGHDT and CDR2 YNNKEL (reference sequence). The CDR3 here is CASSQEQGIRTEAFF. CDR3 nucleotides: TGTGCCAGCAGCCAAGAACAGGGGATTCGCACTGAAGCTTTCTTT.

A single count supports this clone. The chain recombines TRBV19 with TRBJ1-2; D may be TRBD1 (5 bases). Germline V gives CDR1 LNHDA, CDR2 SQIVND (reference sequence). Trimming took off 3 bases at V and 4 bases at J, with 12 bases between the two ends. The CDR3 runs 14 residues. The CDR3 reads CASSIRDPRYGYTF. CDR3 sequence (DNA): TGTGCCAGTAGTATCAGGGACCCACGCTATGGCTACACCTTC.

The V gene is TRBV24-1, the J gene TRBJ2-1, with D possibly TRBD1 on 6 matching bases. CDR3 length equals 15 residues. Germline V gives CDR1 KGHDR, CDR2 SFDVKD. The V gene lost 3 bases and the J gene lost 5 bases, with 13 bases spanning the gap. The CDR3 DNA reads as TGTGCCACCAGTGATCCCACAGGGTTAAACAATGAGCAGTTCTTC. This encodes CATSDPTGLNNEQFF.

The CDR3 reads CASSPDQGRYEQYF. CDR3 DNA: TGCGCCAGCAGCCCGGATCAAGGAAGGTACGAGCAGTACTTC. The chain uses TRBV4-3 and TRBJ2-7; D ambiguous. Trimming took 4 bases from V and 4 from J, leaving 14 bases between them. Germline CDR1 reads LGHNA; CDR2 reads YSLEER. This CDR3 is 14 amino acids long.

The V gene is TRBV4-2, the J gene TRBJ1-4, with D perhaps matching TRBD1 (5 bases). CDR1 and CDR2 from the germline V gene are LGHNA and YNFKEQ. CDR3 length: 16 residues. The V end was cut by 0 bases, the J end by 4 bases, with 12 bases between. This CDR3 reads CASSQERGRDNEKLFF. CDR3 in DNA: TGTGCCAGCAGCCAAGAGCGGGGACGGGATAATGAAAAACTGTTTTTT.

The V and J genes are TRBV4-3 and TRBJ1-3; D ambiguous. This CDR3 contains 16 residues. Trimming pared 0 bases from V and 2 bases from J, leaving 11 bases between. The V gene's germline CDR1 is LGHNA and CDR2 YSLEER. This CDR3 reads CASSQESGSPGNTIYF. In DNA, the CDR3 is TGCGCCAGCAGCCAAGAATCGGGAAGTCCTGGAAACACCATATATTTT.

The chain couples TRBV6-5 to TRBJ1-1; D is possibly TRBD1 (5 bases). With 10 bases removed from V and 0 bases from J, the gap between germline ends came to 12 bases. The length of the CDR3 is 13 residues. CDR1 is MNHEY and CDR2 is SVGAGI in the germline V gene. CDR3 DNA: TGTGCCACTAAGGGACGGATGAACACTGAAGCTTTCTTT. Its translation: CATKGRMNTEAFF.

The chain combines TRBV27 with TRBJ2-2; TRBD2 might be the D (5 bases). This CDR3 region has 16 residues. V was shortened by 2 bases and J by 5 bases, with 15 bases between the two germline ends. CDR1 is MNHEY and CDR2 is SMNVEV in the germline V gene (reference sequence). The CDR3 DNA sequence: TGTGCCAGCAGTTTAAACTACTACGGGGTAACCGGGGAGCTGTTTTTT. This codes for CASSLNYYGVTGELFF.

The chain employs TRBV9 and TRBJ1-2; 8 nucleotides line up with TRBD1. This CDR3 is built from 15 residues. Germline CDR1 reads SGDLS; CDR2 reads YYNGEE. Trimming cost V 1 base and J 6 bases; bases outside gene matches: 8. The CDR3 reads CASSVSPRGQNGYTF. The CDR3 DNA sequence: TGTGCCAGCAGCGTAAGTCCCAGGGGGCAAAATGGCTACACCTTC.